This T cell receptor beta chain was found in a study of T cells after yellow fever vaccination. Overall study findings and caveats: FACS-sorted repertoires could harbor abundant contaminating bulk-population clonotypes.

Making TCR cDNA involved 5'RACE template switching, which added UMIs and a universal primer site. TCRdb redid the calling of the 5' RACE reads with MiXCR, one entry per CDR3 protein. The sample consists of 250,000 or so distinct CDR3 sequences, about 3.7% of them appearing once. Trimming took 3 bases from V and 5 from J; bases not matched to a gene: 11. Germline CDR1 is LNHNV and CDR2 is YYDKDF (reference sequence). This CDR3 region has 18 residues. This clonotype was observed many times. Its antigen is not known. The sample in question was PBMCs, obtained 15 days after the yellow fever booster vaccination. The rearrangement uses TRBV15 and TRBJ2-1; TRBD2 matches 12 bases. This receptor was identified in a man between 18 and 29 years old who received the YFV17D yellow fever vaccine. The DNA of the CDR3 is TGTGCCACCAGCAGTCCAAACCTAGCGGGGGGGTCAGACAATGAGCAGTTCTTC. It yields the protein CATSSPNLAGGSDNEQFF.